This T cell receptor (beta chain) was recovered during a study of identical twins (dated by TCRdb to 2016 to 2017). About the full investigation: To test whether fetal clonotypes persist, this study deep-sequenced TCR alpha and beta repertoires from monozygotic twins, from unrelated adults of various ages, and from cord blood. To rule out contamination, the twin experiments were replicated at different times with different library preparation protocols.

What the study reported, not specific to this receptor: Because the same donors could not be followed over many years, conclusions were based on cross-sectional statistical analysis. Compared with coincidental sharing between unrelated individuals, an excess of low generation-probability sequences was observed among out-of-frame TCR alpha sequences shared between twins. Invariant T cells such as MAIT and iNKT could partly confound zero-insertion analyses, although diverse VJ usage argued against such confounding for most clonotypes. Fewer insertions were carried by abundant cord blood beta clonotypes; a weaker similar trend was observed in young adult naive repertoires, while no such trend was observed in memory repertoires. The excess sharing between twins in beta out-of-frame sequences was weaker because fewer shared sequences reduced the signal-to-noise ratio. Out-of-frame TCR alpha sharing in monozygotic twins was systematically underestimated by recombination models, whereas sharing between unrelated individuals was in agreement with the recombination models.

Libraries came from 5' RACE. Sequencing took place on an Illumina HiSeq 2000. Template switching added a universal primer binding site, and the final cDNA carried a unique molecular identifier that allowed TCR cDNA molecules to be counted accurately. Specific primers in the conserved constant-segment region were used to synthesize first-strand cDNA for the TCR alpha and beta chains. To control for contamination, each cDNA library was double barcoded with a SMART-Mk sample barcode plus Illumina barcodes. Two successive PCR steps introduced TruSeq adapter sequences along with Illumina sample barcodes. The Illumina HiSeq platform was used with custom primers to sequence TCR alpha and beta cDNA libraries. Processing in the source paper ran as follows. MiGEC processed the raw reads to extract unique molecular identifiers, while MiXCR was used to determine the CDR3 positions. For each individual, recombination models were inferred using an EM algorithm with the repgenHMM and IGoR tools. The tcR package in R was used for shared clonotype analysis, with sharing normalized by the product of cloneset sizes. To study raw recombination free of thymic and clonal selection effects, out-of-frame nonproductive sequences were analyzed. TCRdb took the public reads, trimmed them with fastp at Q25, ran MiXCR for clone calling and kept in-frame beta chains. Duplicate CDR3 protein sequences are folded into a single record with the most common DNA and genes. In this record, the V and J calls reflect TCRdb's handling and not the investigators' own analysis. Here the sample has a few hundred thousand distinct CDR3 sequences; 13% to 15% occur a single time. The biggest ten clones account for around 0.48% of the sample.

The CDR1 and CDR2 encoded by the germline V gene are SGDLS and YYNGEE. The CDR3 sequence holds 13 residues, the cysteine and phenylalanine included. Solely the CDR3 DNA is kept, with 39 bases framed from the first base. V is shortened by 2 bases, J by 1 base, and the region joining them spans 7 bases. Every donor was a healthy Caucasian. Three pairs of female monozygotic twins, all aged about 18 to 29 years, were included in the twin cohort. Positive isolation kits from Invitrogen were used to isolate the CD4+ and CD8+ T cell populations. About this clonotype itself: The specificity of this receptor is unknown. Base-call qualities are not available, and no considerably larger clone is one nucleotide away.

The same specimen was also included in a second study, on yellow fever vaccine responses in identical twins. As the second publication notes: The T cell response to vaccination in identical twins was reported by the authors to appear partly convergent and partly personalized. In identical twins, the study followed T cell clones that responded to the vaccine with precision.

The rearranged chain carries TRBV9 and TRBJ2-7; the D gene is unclear. This clonotype originated in a woman aged 18-29 years in good health. The sequencing input was CD4+ T cells sorted from blood. Read as DNA, the sequence is TGTGCCAGCAGCGTCGCAGGTTCCTACGAGCAGTACTTC. Its protein reads: CASSVAGSYEQYF.